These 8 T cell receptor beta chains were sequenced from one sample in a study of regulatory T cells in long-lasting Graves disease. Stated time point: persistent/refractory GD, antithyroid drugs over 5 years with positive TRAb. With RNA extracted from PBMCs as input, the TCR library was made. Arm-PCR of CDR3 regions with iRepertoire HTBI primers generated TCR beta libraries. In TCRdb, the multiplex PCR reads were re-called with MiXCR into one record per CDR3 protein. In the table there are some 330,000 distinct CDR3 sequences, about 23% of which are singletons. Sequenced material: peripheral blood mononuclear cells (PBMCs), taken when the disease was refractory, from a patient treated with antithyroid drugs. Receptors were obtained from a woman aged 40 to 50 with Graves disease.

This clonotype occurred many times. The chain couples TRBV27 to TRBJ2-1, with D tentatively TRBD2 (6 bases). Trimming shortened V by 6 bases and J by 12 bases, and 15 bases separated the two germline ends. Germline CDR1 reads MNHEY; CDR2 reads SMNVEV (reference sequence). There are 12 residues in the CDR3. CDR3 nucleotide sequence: TGTGCCAGCAGCCCCGGGACTCCTCGGCAGTTCTTC. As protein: CASSPGTPRQFF.

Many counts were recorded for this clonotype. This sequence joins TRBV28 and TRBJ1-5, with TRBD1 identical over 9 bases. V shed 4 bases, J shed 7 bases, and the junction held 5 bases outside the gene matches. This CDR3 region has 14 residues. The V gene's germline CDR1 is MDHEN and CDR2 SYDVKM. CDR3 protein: CASSSGQGKQPQHF. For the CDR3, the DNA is TGTGCCAGCAGTTCCGGACAGGGGAAACAGCCCCAGCATTTT.

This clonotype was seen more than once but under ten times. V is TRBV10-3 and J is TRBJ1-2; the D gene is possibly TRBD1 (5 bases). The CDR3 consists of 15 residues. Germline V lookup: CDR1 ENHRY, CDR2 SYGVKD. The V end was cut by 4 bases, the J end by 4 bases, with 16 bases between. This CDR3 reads CAISVRTEGLYGYTF. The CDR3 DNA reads TGTGCCATCAGTGTAAGGACGGAGGGGCTCTATGGCTACACCTTC.

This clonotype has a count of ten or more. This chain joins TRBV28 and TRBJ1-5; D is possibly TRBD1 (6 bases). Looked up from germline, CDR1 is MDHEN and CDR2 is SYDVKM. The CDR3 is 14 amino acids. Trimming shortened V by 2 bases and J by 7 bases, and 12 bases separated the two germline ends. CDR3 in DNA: TGTGCCAGCAGTTTAGCAGGGGTCCACCAGCCCCAGCATTTT. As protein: CASSLAGVHQPQHF.

The chain's CDR3 is CASKNPVGQGAHYEQYF. The CDR3 DNA follows: TGTGCCAGCAAGAACCCAGTTGGACAGGGGGCGCATTACGAGCAGTACTTC. The genes are TRBV6-1 and TRBJ2-7; 11 nucleotides line up with TRBD1. The germline V gene has CDR1 MNHNS and CDR2 SASEGT. CDR3 length equals 17 residues. V dropped 7 bases and J dropped 4; count of bases not matched to a gene: 15.

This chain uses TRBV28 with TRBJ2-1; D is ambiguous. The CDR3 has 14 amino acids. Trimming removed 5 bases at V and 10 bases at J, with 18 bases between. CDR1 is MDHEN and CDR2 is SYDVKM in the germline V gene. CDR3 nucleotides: TGTGCCAGCAGTGCTACCGGGCTCTCATTAGAGCAGTTCTTC. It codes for CASSATGLSLEQFF.

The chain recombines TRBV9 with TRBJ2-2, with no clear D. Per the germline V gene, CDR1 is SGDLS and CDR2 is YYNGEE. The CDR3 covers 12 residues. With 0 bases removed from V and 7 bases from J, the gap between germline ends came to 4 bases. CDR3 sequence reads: CASSVGNGELFF. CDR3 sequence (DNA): TGTGCCAGCAGCGTAGGGAACGGGGAGCTGTTTTTT.

The CDR3 nucleotides are TGCGCCAGCAGTGGAACCCTTTCCACTTACGAGCAGTACTTC. It codes for CASSGTLSTYEQYF. The V and J genes are TRBV10-1 and TRBJ2-7; D remains ambiguous. Germline-derived CDR1 and CDR2 are WNHNN and SYGVQD (reference sequence). The CDR3 extends over 14 amino acids. V lost 4 bases and J 4 bases, leaving 14 bases between the germline ends.